This T cell receptor (beta chain) was found in a study of graft-versus-host responses after intestinal transplantation. Researchers processed graft tissue to release intraepithelial and lamina propria lymphocytes. J was trimmed by 8 bases and V by 8 bases; bases with no gene match: 8. CDR3 length equals 14 residues. The assay was immunoSEQ multiplex PCR, and TCRdb's table has in-frame clones only and misses some. The sample carries thousands of clones, over 55% recorded once. This receptor was identified in a human patient who received an intestinal transplant, so some T cells may come from the graft donor. The chain employs TRBV23-1 and TRBJ1-3, with TRBD1 matching over 11 bases. TRBV23-1 falls under the ORF class, with uncertain function. The source was ileum tissue, collected around 1,000 days after intestinal transplantation. CDR3 nucleotide sequence: TGCGCCAGCCCCGGGACAGGGGGAAATTACACCATATATTTT. This codes for CASPGTGGNYTIYF.